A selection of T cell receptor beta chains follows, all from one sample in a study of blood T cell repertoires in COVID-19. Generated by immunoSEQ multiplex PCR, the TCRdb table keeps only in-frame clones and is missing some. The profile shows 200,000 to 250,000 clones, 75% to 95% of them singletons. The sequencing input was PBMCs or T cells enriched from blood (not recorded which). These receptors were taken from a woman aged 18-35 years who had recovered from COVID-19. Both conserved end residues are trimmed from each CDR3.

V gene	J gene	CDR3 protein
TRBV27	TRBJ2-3	ASISGLTDTQY
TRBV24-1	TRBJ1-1	ATSDSQGAGTEAF
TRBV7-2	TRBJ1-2	ASSLARHLPPWTN
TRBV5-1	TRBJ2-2	ASSLATSLETGELF
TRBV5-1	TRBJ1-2	ASSLFQGSPHGYT
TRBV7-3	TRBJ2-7	AREAGTSGNEQY
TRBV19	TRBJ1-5	ASRSQMDRASNQPQH
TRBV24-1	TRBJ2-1	ATSAPGASGGRVRSNEQF
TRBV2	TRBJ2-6	ASRMGQDNVLT
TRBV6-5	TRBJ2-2	ASSYSFSYTGELF
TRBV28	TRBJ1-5	ASSRDVRPGAQH
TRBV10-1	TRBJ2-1	ASSENQGHYNEQF
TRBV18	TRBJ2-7	ASSPEYEQY
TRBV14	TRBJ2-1	ASSQLAASSYNEQF
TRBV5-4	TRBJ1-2	ASSRPGDRGGGYT
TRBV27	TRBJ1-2	ASSLFGTGGWVWDGYT
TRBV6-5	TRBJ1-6	ASTLNSPLH
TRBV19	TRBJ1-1	ASSFTRQGTWGGTEAF
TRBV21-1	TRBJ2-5	ASSKVRRGGRGEETQY
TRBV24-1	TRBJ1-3	ATSDPLSSGNTIY
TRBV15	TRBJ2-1	ATSRAWSEQF
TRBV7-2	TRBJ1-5	ASSSRQGNQPQH
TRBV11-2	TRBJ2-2	ASSSRGGTNTGELF
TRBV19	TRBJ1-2	ASWARDRELYGYT